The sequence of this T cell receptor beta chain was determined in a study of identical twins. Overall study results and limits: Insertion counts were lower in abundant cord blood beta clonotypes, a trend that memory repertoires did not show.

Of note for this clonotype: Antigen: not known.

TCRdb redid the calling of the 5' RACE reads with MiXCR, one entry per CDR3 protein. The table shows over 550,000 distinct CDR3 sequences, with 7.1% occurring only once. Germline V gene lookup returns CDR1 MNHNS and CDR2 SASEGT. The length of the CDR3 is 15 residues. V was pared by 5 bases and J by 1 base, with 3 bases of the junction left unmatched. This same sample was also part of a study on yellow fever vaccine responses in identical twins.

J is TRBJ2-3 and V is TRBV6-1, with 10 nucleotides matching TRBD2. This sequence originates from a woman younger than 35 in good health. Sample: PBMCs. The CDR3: CASSRSGRGTDTQYF. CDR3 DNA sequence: TGTGCCAGCAGTCGGAGCGGGAGGGGCACAGATACGCAGTATTTT.